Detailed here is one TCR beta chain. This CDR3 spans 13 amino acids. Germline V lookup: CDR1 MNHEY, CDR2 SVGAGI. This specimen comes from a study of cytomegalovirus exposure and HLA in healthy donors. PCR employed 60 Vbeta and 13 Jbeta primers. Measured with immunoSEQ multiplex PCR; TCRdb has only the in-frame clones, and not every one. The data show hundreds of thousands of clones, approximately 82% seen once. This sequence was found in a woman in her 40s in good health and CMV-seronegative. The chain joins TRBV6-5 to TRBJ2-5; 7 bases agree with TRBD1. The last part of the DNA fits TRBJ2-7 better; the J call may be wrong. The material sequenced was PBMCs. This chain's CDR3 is CASSLTGFYEQYF. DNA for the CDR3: TGTGCCAGCAGCCTGACAGGGTTCTACGAGCAGTACTTC.